These 6 T cell receptor beta chains were all obtained from the same sample, sequenced in a study of OX40 agonist ivuxolimab in advanced cancers. The repertoire was sequenced with immunoSEQ multiplex PCR; TCRdb's copy has only in-frame clones and lacks some. Of 70,000 to 90,000 clones in the sample, more than 65% were seen once. The sequencing used CD4+ or CD8+ T cells sorted from blood, collected in a trial of the OX40 agonist ivuxolimab. These receptors came from an adult with an advanced solid tumor such as melanoma, head and neck, liver or kidney cancer.

The chain links TRBV2 to TRBJ2-2; 9 bases fit TRBD1. Germline CDR1 and CDR2: SNHLY and FYNNEI. With 6 bases clipped from V and 0 bases from J, the junction kept 2 bases outside the gene matches. The CDR3 extends over 15 amino acids. The CDR3 DNA reads as TGTGCCAGCAGCGGGACAGGGCCGAACACCGGGGAGCTGTTTTTT. The encoded protein is CASSGTGPNTGELFF. The whole variable domain, remainder taken from reference TRBV2 and TRBJ2-2, is EPEVTQTPSHQVTQMGQEVILRCVPISNHLYFYWYRQILGQKVEFLVSFYNNEISEKSEIFDDQFSVERPDGSNFTLKIRSTKLEDSAMYFCASSGTGPNTGELFFGEGSRLTVL.

The genes are TRBV19 and TRBJ2-5; 8 bases match TRBD1. V dropped 3 bases and J dropped 4; count of bases not matched to a gene: 7. The CDR3 has 15 amino acids. The germline gives CDR1 LNHDA, CDR2 SQIVND (reference sequence). Here the CDR3 reads CASSMVAGGTETQYF. DNA of the CDR3: TGTGCCAGTAGTATGGTCGCAGGGGGCACAGAGACCCAGTACTTC.

V gene TRBV2 combines with J gene TRBJ1-1; 9 nucleotides align to TRBD1. V lost 7 bases, J lost 4 bases, and 4 bases stayed unmatched. The CDR3 loop spans 13 amino acids. Germline V lookup: CDR1 SNHLY, CDR2 FYNNEI. CDR3 in DNA: TGTGCCAGCACCGGACAGGGGATCACTGAAGCTTTCTTT. The encoded protein is CASTGQGITEAFF. Full variable domain (outside the CDR3, taken from reference TRBV2 and TRBJ1-1): EPEVTQTPSHQVTQMGQEVILRCVPISNHLYFYWYRQILGQKVEFLVSFYNNEISEKSEIFDDQFSVERPDGSNFTLKIRSTKLEDSAMYFCASTGQGITEAFFGQGTRLTVV.

CDR3 protein: CASSLSGRENEQYF. In DNA form, the CDR3 reads TGTGCCAGCAGCTTGAGTGGTCGGGAGAACGAGCAGTACTTC. This rearrangement joins TRBV5-8 to TRBJ2-7; tentative D call: TRBD2 (6 bases). The V end was cut by 1 base, the J end by 5 bases, with 13 bases between. CDR1 and CDR2 from the germline V gene are SGHTS and YDEGEE. CDR3 length equals 14 residues.

The chain is built from TRBV28 and TRBJ1-2; D remains unclear. CDR1 and CDR2 from the germline V gene are MDHEN and SYDVKM. The CDR3 runs 10 residues. Trimming left V 5 bases short and J 9 bases short, with 7 bases between. The CDR3 DNA reads as TGTGCCAGCAGTGCTAAGAGCTACACCTTC. Its protein product is CASSAKSYTF.

Here the CDR3 DNA reads TGTGCCTGGGGACCAGGTAGCAATCAGCCCCAGCATTTT. The encoded protein is CAWGPGSNQPQHF. The V call is TRBV30, the J call TRBJ1-5; D gene ambiguous. This CDR3 contains 13 residues. Trimming pared 5 bases from V and 0 bases from J, leaving 8 bases between. Germline assignment: CDR1 GTSNPN and CDR2 SVGIG (reference sequence). The variable domain in full, with the rest retrieved from reference TRBV30 and TRBJ1-5, is SQTIHQWPATLVQPVGSPLSLECTVEGTSNPNLYWYRQAAGRGLQLLFYSVGIGQISSEVPQNLSASRPQDRQFILSSKKLLLSDSGFYLCAWGPGSNQPQHFGDGTRLSIL.